The next 7 T cell receptor beta chains were all read from a single sample in a study of cytomegalovirus exposure and HLA in healthy donors. The primer mix had 60 Vbeta and 13 Jbeta primers. The data were produced by immunoSEQ multiplex PCR, yet TCRdb's version contains in-frame clones alone and is incomplete. The sample contains around 190,000 clones, around 77% of which appear only once. The material sequenced was PBMCs. The receptors stem from a man aged 55 to 70 in good health and CMV-seronegative.

The rearrangement links TRBV5-4 to TRBJ2-2, with D possibly matching TRBD2 (5 bases). This CDR3 has 13 residues. Germline-derived CDR1 and CDR2 are SGHNT and YYREEE (reference sequence). The germline V and J ends were trimmed by 0 bases and 6 bases, with 6 bases remaining between them. CDR3 protein: CASSLGGSGELFF. CDR3 in DNA: TGTGCCAGCAGCTTGGGAGGGTCCGGGGAGCTGTTTTTT.

The chain is built from TRBV7-9 and TRBJ2-3; TRBD2 matches at 9 bases. This CDR3 is 18 amino acids long. CDR1 and CDR2 from the germline V gene are SEHNR and FQNEAQ (reference sequence). Unmatched junction bases numbered 11, after V lost 2 bases and J lost 2 bases. The CDR3 region has the DNA TGTGCCAGCAGCTTATCCCTAGGTGGCGGGGGGGCCACAGATACGCAGTATTTT. This codes for CASSLSLGGGGATDTQYF. The full variable domain, with the rest looked up from reference TRBV7-9 and TRBJ2-3, is DTGVSQNPRHKITKRGQNVTFRCDPISEHNRLYWYRQTLGQGPEFLTYFQNEAQLEKSRLLSDRFSAERPKGSFSTLEIQRTEQGDSAMYLCASSLSLGGGGATDTQYFGPGTRLTVL.

CDR3 coding DNA: TGTGCCAGCAGTTCCCCCCCGGGGGAAGAGACCCAGTACTTC. It is translated as CASSSPPGEETQYF. This rearrangement joins TRBV28 to TRBJ2-5; D possibly corresponds to TRBD2 (6 bases). The germline V gene has CDR1 MDHEN and CDR2 SYDVKM. Trimming took 4 bases from V and 3 from J, leaving 12 bases between them. The CDR3 consists of 14 residues. The entire variable domain, with the rest obtained from reference TRBV28 and TRBJ2-5, is as follows: DVKVTQSSRYLVKRTGEKVFLECVQDMDHENMFWYRQDPGLGLRLIYFSYDVKMKEKGDIPEGYSVSREKKERFSLILESASTNQTSMYLCASSSPPGEETQYFGPGTRLLVL.

This sequence joins TRBV27 and TRBJ1-2; D not resolved. Germline V gene lookup returns CDR1 MNHEY and CDR2 SMNVEV (reference sequence). V was trimmed by 6 bases and J by 2 bases, leaving 7 bases between them. CDR3 length: 12 residues. CDR3 protein: CASSPGNYGYTF. For the CDR3, the DNA is TGTGCCAGCAGCCCCGGGAACTATGGCTACACCTTC.

This clone was seen only a few times. The chain recombines TRBV29-1 with TRBJ2-1; maybe TRBD2 (6 bases). CDR3 length equals 13 residues. CDR1 and CDR2 from the germline V gene are SQVTM and ANQGSEA. The V and J ends lost 1 base and 8 bases respectively, with 12 bases between them. CDR3 protein: CSVEVSGSDEQFF. For the CDR3, the DNA is TGCAGCGTTGAAGTGTCCGGGAGTGATGAGCAGTTCTTC.

The chain has TRBV5-8 and TRBJ2-7, with TRBD1 matching over 8 bases. Per germline, CDR1 SGHTS and CDR2 YDEGEE. The ends lost 1 base at V and 5 bases at J; junction bases unmatched: 5. The CDR3 loop spans 14 amino acids. The CDR3 sequence: CASSLWQGAHEQYF. The CDR3 DNA sequence: TGTGCCAGCAGCTTGTGGCAGGGGGCCCACGAGCAGTACTTC.

The rearrangement joins TRBV2 to TRBJ1-6; D possibly corresponds to TRBD1 (6 bases). CDR3 size: 14 residues. Germline-derived CDR1 and CDR2 are SNHLY and FYNNEI. The V end lost 0 bases, the J end lost 10 bases, and 10 bases lay between the germline ends. As DNA, the CDR3 is TGTGCCAGCAGTGAAGCTCGTGGGGGCTCACCCCTCCACTTT. Amino acids: CASSEARGGSPLHF.